This section outlines one T cell receptor beta chain sequence together with its context. This clonotype was observed at least ten times. Its antigen is still unknown. Qualities for individual bases were not recorded, and no much larger clone is one base off. These data come from a study of kidney transplant recipient with SARS-CoV-2 infection (dated by TCRdb to the early 2020s). Per the publication, the time point label means: pre-pandemic baseline sample and day 111 after first positive SARS-CoV-2 test. Sequencing relied on an Illumina MiSeq. The peripheral T cell repertoire was profiled for human TCRbeta genes. In the original analysis: Differential clonotype abundance was tested with beta-binomial modelling to account for variability over time. Clonotypes that had expanded were screened against the ImmuneCODE reference database of SARS-CoV-2-associated TCRs and mapped onto regions of the viral genome. Additional analyses of the repertoire looked at TRBV gene usage, CDR3 length, CDR3 amino acid overlap between time points, clonotype abundance distributions and Jaccard similarity. TCRdb's own reprocessing of the public reads used fastp at Q25 and MiXCR and kept productive beta chains. Rows are combined by CDR3 protein, so each entry shows the most common genes and DNA. These V and J calls derive from TCRdb rather than the authors' analysis. This sample comprises fewer than 250,000 distinct CDR3 sequences, more than 25% of them detected only once. Together, the top ten hold almost 7.5% of the sample.

The TCR sequence derives from a male patient aged 30 to 40 who had COVID-19 and was a kidney transplant recipient. Some T cells may have been brought in with the graft after a transplant. The sample in question was a blood sample, obtained at baseline and between days 110 and 120 from a kidney transplant recipient.

The CDR3 reads as follows: CASSPRRSGLYNYGYTF. The DNA is TGTGCCAGCAGCCCGAGAAGATCAGGGCTCTACAACTATGGCTACACCTTC. The chain uses TRBV4-2 and TRBJ1-2, and the D gene may be TRBD1, 5 bases matching. At the junction V is shortened by 4 bases and J by 2 bases, with 20 bases in between. Reading the germline V gene gives CDR1 LGHNA and CDR2 YNFKEQ. From the cysteine up to the phenylalanine, the CDR3 has a length of 17 residues. Only the CDR3 portion is preserved as DNA: 51 bases, with reading frame beginning at the first base.